The source of this TCR beta chain is a study of OX40 agonist ivuxolimab in advanced cancers. Looking at the study overall: Patient treatment consisted of intravenous ivuxolimab administration every 2 weeks at 0.01 to 10 mg/kg.

Findings and caveats of the study: Relatively little clonal expansion, among the lowest observed, appeared in partial responders at 0.1-3.0 mg/kg.

The method was immunoSEQ multiplex PCR; TCRdb's version includes in-frame clones alone and lacks a portion of them. The table shows about 19,000 clones, with around 79% occurring only once. Collection of blood occurred at baseline, at cycle 4 day 1, and at cycle 7 day 1. This CDR3 comprises 15 residues. Notes on this clone: The antigen is undetermined.

The gene calls are TRBV21-1 and TRBJ1-3. TRBV21-1 has pseudogene status. The clonotype was recovered from an adult with an advanced solid tumor such as melanoma, head and neck, liver or kidney cancer. Source: CD4+ or CD8+ T cells sorted from blood, taken in a trial of the OX40 agonist ivuxolimab. The DNA of the CDR3 is TGTGCCAGCAGCAAAGAGGGCATGACGGGAAACACCATATATTTT. As protein: CASSKEGMTGNTIYF.